The sequence of this T cell receptor (beta chain) was determined in a study of blood T cell repertoires in COVID-19. Study context: Researchers got acute and convalescent COVID-19 samples from the United States, Italy and Spain. In each case, the material was cDNA or gDNA derived from T cells, B-cell-depleted T cells, or PBMCs.

The CDR3 spans 15 residues. V shed 3 bases, J shed 10 bases, and the junction held 12 bases outside the gene matches. The germline CDR1 and CDR2 sequences are SGHRS and YFSETQ. The assay was immunoSEQ multiplex PCR, and TCRdb's table has in-frame clones only and misses some. Of 150,000 or so clones in the sample, 84% were seen once. Those who participated ranged in age from roughly 18 to 89 years and resided in about two dozen US areas. The TCR was taken from a woman aged 45-60 years who had been exposed to COVID-19. Input material: PBMCs or T cells enriched from blood (not recorded which). The rearrangement joins TRBV5-1 to TRBJ2-1; 8 nucleotides agree with TRBD2. Here the CDR3 reads CASSSSGGQIGEQFF. DNA for the CDR3: TGCGCCAGCAGCTCATCGGGGGGGCAAATTGGAGAGCAGTTCTTC.